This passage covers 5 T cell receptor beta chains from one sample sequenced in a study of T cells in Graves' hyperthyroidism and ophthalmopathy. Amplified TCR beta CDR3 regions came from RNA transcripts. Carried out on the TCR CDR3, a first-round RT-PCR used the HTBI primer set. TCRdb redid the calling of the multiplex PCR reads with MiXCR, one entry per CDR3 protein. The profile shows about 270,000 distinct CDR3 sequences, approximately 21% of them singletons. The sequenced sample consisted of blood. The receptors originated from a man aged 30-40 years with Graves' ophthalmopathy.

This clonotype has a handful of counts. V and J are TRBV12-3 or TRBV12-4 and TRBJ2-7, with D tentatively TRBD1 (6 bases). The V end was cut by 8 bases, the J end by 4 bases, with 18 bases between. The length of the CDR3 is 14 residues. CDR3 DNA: TGTGCCAGCCCTTCCGCAGGGGCAGCTTACGAGCAGTACTTC. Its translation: CASPSAGAAYEQYF.

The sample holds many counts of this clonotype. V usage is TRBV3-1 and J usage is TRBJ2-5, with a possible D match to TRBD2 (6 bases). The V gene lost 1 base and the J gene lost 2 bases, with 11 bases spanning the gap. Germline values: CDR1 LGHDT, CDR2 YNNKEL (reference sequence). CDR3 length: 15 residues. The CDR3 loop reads CASSQAVSGQETQYF. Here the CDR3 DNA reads TGTGCCAGCAGCCAAGCTGTGAGCGGGCAAGAGACCCAGTACTTC.

This chain's CDR3 is CASSDLDRGWHTIYF. CDR3 DNA: TGTGCCAGCAGCGACCTGGACAGGGGGTGGCACACCATATATTTT. This chain connects TRBV2 to TRBJ1-3; 10 bases align to TRBD1. Per germline, CDR1 SNHLY and CDR2 FYNNEI. J lost 8 bases, V lost 6 bases, and 10 bases had no gene match. This CDR3 has 15 amino acids.

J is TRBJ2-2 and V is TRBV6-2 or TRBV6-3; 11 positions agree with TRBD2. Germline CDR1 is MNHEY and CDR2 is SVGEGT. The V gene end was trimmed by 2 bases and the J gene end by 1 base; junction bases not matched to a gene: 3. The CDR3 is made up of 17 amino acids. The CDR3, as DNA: TGTGCCAGCAGTTACAGAGGACTAGCGGGGAACACCGGGGAGCTGTTTTTT. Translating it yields CASSYRGLAGNTGELFF.

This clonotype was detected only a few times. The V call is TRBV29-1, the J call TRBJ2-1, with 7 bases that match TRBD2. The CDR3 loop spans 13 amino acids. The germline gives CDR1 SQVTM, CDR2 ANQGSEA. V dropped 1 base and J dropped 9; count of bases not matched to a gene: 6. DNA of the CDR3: TGCAGCGTTGAAGGACTAGCCTCGGGTGAGCAGTTCTTC. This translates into CSVEGLASGEQFF.